A single sample gave rise to the 20 T cell receptor beta chains below, sequenced in a study of cytomegalovirus exposure and HLA in healthy donors. Primers included in the PCR were 60 Vbeta and 13 Jbeta primers. Generated by immunoSEQ multiplex PCR, the TCRdb table keeps only in-frame clones and is missing some. The data show around 140,000 clones, about 80% seen once. Sequencing was performed on PBMCs. The receptors originated from a man under 40 in good health and CMV-seropositive.

The V call is TRBV10-3, the J call TRBJ2-5, with D hard to call. V lost 0 bases and J 2 bases, leaving 7 bases between the germline ends. CDR1 and CDR2 (germline): ENHRY, SYGVKD. The CDR3 length is 14 residues. The CDR3 sequence is CAISESGRQETQYF. The CDR3 DNA follows: TGTGCCATCAGTGAGTCTGGCAGACAAGAGACCCAGTACTTC.

The rearrangement links TRBV6-5 to TRBJ2-7; 8 bases fit TRBD1. Trimming removed 6 bases from V and 2 bases from J; junction bases left unmatched: 9. The CDR3 is 15 residues long. Looked up from germline, CDR1 is MNHEY and CDR2 is SVGAGI. CDR3 in amino acids: CASSHGQGRTYEQYF. CDR3 DNA sequence: TGTGCCAGCAGCCATGGACAGGGACGGACCTACGAGCAGTACTTC.

The DNA of the CDR3 is TGCGCCAGCAGTACAGGCTCTGGGGCCAACGTCCTGACTTTC. This encodes CASSTGSGANVLTF. J is TRBJ2-6 and V is TRBV5-1, with D perhaps TRBD1 (5 bases). Deletions cut 5 bases from V and 0 bases from J, with 6 bases between. The CDR3 spans 14 residues. Per germline, CDR1 SGHRS and CDR2 YFSETQ. Combining the CDR3 with reference TRBV5-1 and TRBJ2-6 gives the whole variable domain KAGVTQTPRYLIKTRGQQVTLSCSPISGHRSVSWYQQTPGQGLQFLFEYFSETQRNKGNFPGRFSGRQFSNSRSEMNVSTLELGDSALYLCASSTGSGANVLTFGAGSRLTVL.

The chain couples TRBV28 to TRBJ2-1; the match to TRBD2 covers 8 bases. There are 14 residues in the CDR3. J lost 9 bases, V lost 8 bases, and 12 bases had no gene match. Germline CDR1 is MDHEN and CDR2 is SYDVKM. CDR3 sequence (DNA): TGTGCCAGCCTGGATGGCGGGAGGTCTGGTGAGCAGTTCTTC. Amino acid sequence: CASLDGGRSGEQFF.

V gene TRBV28 combines with J gene TRBJ1-2, with a tentative D call TRBD1 (5 bases). The V and J ends lost 6 bases and 1 base respectively, with 18 bases between them. The CDR3 spans 16 residues. Looked up from germline, CDR1 is MDHEN and CDR2 is SYDVKM. The CDR3 here is CASSPSDNSINYGYTF. Here the CDR3 DNA reads TGTGCCAGCAGCCCCTCGGACAACAGCATTAACTATGGCTACACCTTC.

The CDR3 is CAWSVLAGEQFF. The CDR3 bases are TGTGCCTGGAGTGTTCTAGCTGGTGAGCAGTTCTTC. The genes are TRBV30 and TRBJ2-1; the D gene is possibly TRBD2 (5 bases). The V end was cut by 0 bases, the J end by 9 bases, with 9 bases between. The V gene's germline CDR1 is GTSNPN and CDR2 SVGIG (reference sequence). The CDR3 runs to 12 residues.

This clone was picked up one time. The genes are TRBV7-2 and TRBJ2-5; TRBD2 matches at 10 bases. V lost 0 bases, J lost 4 bases, and 8 bases stayed unmatched. This CDR3 contains 17 residues. CDR1 is SGHTA and CDR2 is FQGNSA in the germline V gene. Here the CDR3 DNA reads TGTGCCAGCAGCTTAGCGATGAGCGGGAGGGGAAGAGAGACCCAGTACTTC. It translates to CASSLAMSGRGRETQYF.

The genes are TRBV5-8 and TRBJ1-5, with 7 positions matching TRBD1. Germline V gene lookup returns CDR1 SGHTS and CDR2 YDEGEE. The CDR3 is 15 amino acids. V lost 2 bases to trimming and J lost 0 bases; unmatched junction nucleotides: 2. In nucleotides, the CDR3 is TGTGCCAGCAGCTTACAGGGGTATAGCAATCAGCCCCAGCATTTT. Its translation is CASSLQGYSNQPQHF.

The V gene is TRBV5-1, the J gene TRBJ2-1, with TRBD2 matching over 13 bases. Germline V CDR1 and CDR2: SGHRS, YFSETQ. The CDR3 is 16 amino acids. The trim removed 0 bases at V and 7 bases at J, leaving 4 bases unmatched. The CDR3 DNA is TGCGCCAGCAGCTTGGTGACTAGCGGGAGGAGGAATGAGCAGTTCTTC. Protein product: CASSLVTSGRRNEQFF.

The V and J genes are TRBV5-1 and TRBJ2-7, with a tentative D call TRBD2 (7 bases). Germline V gene sequence: CDR1 SGHRS, CDR2 YFSETQ. This CDR3 region has 15 residues. V dropped 0 bases and J dropped 4 bases, with 14 bases sitting between them. The CDR3 coding sequence is TGCGCCAGCAGCTTGGGCGGGGGCCCTGGGTACGAGCAGTACTTC. It yields the protein CASSLGGGPGYEQYF.

The chain employs TRBV7-8 and TRBJ1-2; D ambiguous. Per germline, CDR1 SGHVS and CDR2 FQNEAQ. This CDR3 is built from 13 residues. V lost 1 base, J lost 4 bases, and 7 bases lay in between. The CDR3 DNA follows: TGTGCCAGCAGCTTAGGCGGAAGCTATGGCTACACCTTC. Its translation is CASSLGGSYGYTF.

V and J are TRBV7-9 and TRBJ2-7, with TRBD1 as a possible D gene (6 bases). The CDR3 totals 17 residues. The germline gives CDR1 SEHNR, CDR2 FQNEAQ (reference sequence). V was trimmed by 5 bases and J by 2 bases, leaving 22 bases between them. The CDR3 sequence is CASSPRGQTSSAYEQYF. The CDR3 nucleotides are TGTGCCAGCAGCCCTAGGGGACAAACCTCATCTGCCTACGAGCAGTACTTC.

This chain links TRBV6-1 with TRBJ1-5; D is perhaps TRBD1 (6 bases). The CDR3 runs to 14 residues. Germline V CDR1 and CDR2: MNHNS, SASEGT. V was shortened by 6 bases and J by 0 bases, with 9 bases between the two germline ends. CDR3: CASSRDISNQPQHF. The CDR3 DNA reads as TGTGCCAGCAGCAGGGACATTAGCAATCAGCCCCAGCATTTT.

This chain joins TRBV5-1 and TRBJ1-1; 7 nucleotides match TRBD1. In germline, CDR1 is SGHRS, CDR2 YFSETQ. There are 13 residues in the CDR3. The J segment lost 10 bases and the V segment lost 5 bases, leaving 11 bases of the junction unmatched. CDR3 coding DNA: TGCGCCAGCAGTTTCGGAACAGGGGCTTCAGCTTTCTTT. Translated, it gives CASSFGTGASAFF.

The chain has TRBV28 and TRBJ2-6; 7 positions match TRBD2. Looked up from germline, CDR1 is MDHEN and CDR2 is SYDVKM. This CDR3 has 19 amino acids. V gave up 3 bases and J gave up 0 bases; unmatched junction bases: 11. CDR3 bases: TGTGCCAGCAGTTTCCCCCCTGGGAGGGCGCGCTCTGGGGCCAACGTCCTGACTTTC. Translation: CASSFPPGRARSGANVLTF.

V is TRBV14 and J is TRBJ2-5; 10 nucleotides align to TRBD2. The CDR3 totals 15 residues. V was clipped by 1 base and J by 5 bases; unmatched bases: 4. CDR1 and CDR2 from the germline V gene are SGHDN and FVKESK. CDR3 nucleotides: TGTGCCAGCAGCCAAGCGCTAGCGGGAGATGAGACCCAGTACTTC. Translating it yields CASSQALAGDETQYF.

V and J are TRBV5-1 and TRBJ2-3; possible D gene TRBD2, 5 bases. V was trimmed by 3 bases and J by 5 bases, leaving 22 bases between them. The CDR3 runs to 17 residues. The V gene's germline CDR1 is SGHRS and CDR2 YFSETQ. Here the CDR3 reads CASSYNRQRVRGDTQYF. CDR3 DNA sequence: TGCGCCAGCAGCTATAACCGCCAGAGGGTTCGTGGAGATACGCAGTATTTT. The full variable domain, rest sourced from reference TRBV5-1 and TRBJ2-3, is KAGVTQTPRYLIKTRGQQVTLSCSPISGHRSVSWYQQTPGQGLQFLFEYFSETQRNKGNFPGRFSGRQFSNSRSEMNVSTLELGDSALYLCASSYNRQRVRGDTQYFGPGTRLTVL.

The genes are TRBV7-3 and TRBJ1-3; 7 positions agree with TRBD1. Germline V CDR1 and CDR2: SGHTA, FQGTGA. The ends lost 5 bases at V and 0 bases at J; junction bases unmatched: 4. The CDR3 spans 15 residues. CDR3 protein: CASSLGGFSGNTIYF. The CDR3 bases are TGTGCCAGCAGCCTAGGGGGCTTCTCTGGAAACACCATATATTTT.

The chain employs TRBV12-1 and TRBJ1-5; the table gives TRBD1 as D, unverified against the DNA. TRBV12-1 constitutes a pseudogene. This CDR3 is 15 amino acids long. The DNA of the CDR3 is TGTGCCAGCAGCTTTGAGCCCGACAGGCTACAGCCCCAGCATTTT. It encodes CASSFEPDRLQPQHF.

The chain combines TRBV4-1 with TRBJ1-4; 7 bases map to TRBD1. From germline, CDR1 is MGHRA and CDR2 YSYEKL. V dropped 4 bases and J dropped 8; count of bases not matched to a gene: 7. The CDR3 totals 14 residues. Here the CDR3 DNA reads TGCGCCAGCAGCCCGGGACAGCCAGGAGAAAAACTGTTTTTT. Amino acid sequence: CASSPGQPGEKLFF.